The subject of this entry is one TCR beta chain. Its matching antigen is unknown. This entry belongs to a study of T cell responses to AZD1222 COVID-19 vaccine. Points from the study as a whole: Spike-spanning, vaccine-associated CD4 TCRs were dominant at 160-218 and 743-854. Repertoire sampling happened only post peak T cell response. Donors skewed white British and female; clonal diversity was possibly underestimated. Among those given AZD1222, only five to seven were seropositive at baseline.

Sequencing used immunoSEQ multiplex PCR; TCRdb keeps in-frame clones, though not all of them. The repertoire holds tens of thousands of clones, 85% to 90% seen once, with 5.7% in the top ten. CDR3 size: 12 residues. The ends were cut back, 1 base at V and 11 bases at J, with 12 bases in the middle. Germline V gene lookup returns CDR1 GTSNPN and CDR2 SVGIG (reference sequence). The receptor was isolated from an adult in good health. The chain couples TRBV30 to TRBJ1-5; D call uncertain. The material sequenced was peripheral blood, taken on day 0 of AZD1222 vaccination. The CDR3 DNA reads TGTGCCTGGAGTGCGGTGGGTAGAGCCCAGCATTTT. Protein product: CAWSAVGRAQHF.